This TCR beta chain was profiled in a study of blood T cells in healthy people across ages. Concerning this clonotype: The antigen remains unidentified.

Study-wide points: For the donors, CMV status was unknown and possibly confounded expanded clonotype changes.

Each sample used at least 6.5 million PBMCs. Germline V gives CDR1 MNHNS, CDR2 SASEGT. The CDR3 has 13 residues. V dropped 7 bases and J dropped 10 bases, with 19 bases sitting between them. A second PCR of roughly 7 to 11 cycles used a sample-barcoded 5' primer and a J-beta primer mix. TCRdb re-derived calls from the 5' RACE reads in MiXCR, one entry per CDR3 protein. The table records 650,000 to 800,000 distinct CDR3 sequences, 40% to 65% of them present only once. V gene TRBV6-1 combines with J gene TRBJ2-5; weak D call: TRBD2 (6 bases). The receptor was derived from a woman of 80 years or more in good health. Sequenced material: blood. CDR3: CASTPGRLGDQYF. Here the CDR3 DNA reads TGTGCCAGCACCCCTGGGAGGTTAGGGGACCAGTACTTC.